This entry is about one T cell receptor beta chain. Its target is not known. This entry is derived from a study of T cells and Merkel cell carcinoma outcomes. Profiled with immunoSEQ multiplex PCR; TCRdb holds only in-frame clones, not every one. Counted here are around 1,300 clones, roughly 90% occurring once; the ten biggest clones make up under 13%. Trimming removed 0 bases at V and 10 bases at J, with 15 bases between. This CDR3 contains 14 residues. CDR1 and CDR2 from the germline V gene are LGHNA and YSLEER. Study-level points and caveats: Repertoire plus T-cell density reportedly predicted Merkel cell carcinoma outcomes.

Sequencing input: tumor tissue from Merkel cell carcinoma. This chain connects TRBV4-3 to TRBJ1-2, with D possibly TRBD1 on 5 matching bases. The receptor comes from a human donor with Merkel cell carcinoma. The CDR3 DNA reads TGCGCCAGCAGCCAAGATCGGGGGGGAATTGACTACACCTTC. It encodes CASSQDRGGIDYTF.